The rows below give T cell receptor beta chains drawn from one sample of a study of blood T cell repertoires in COVID-19. Sequencing was performed with immunoSEQ multiplex PCR; in TCRdb, only in-frame clones are kept and a portion is missing. Here the sample spans about 300,000 clones, about 91% being singletons. Sequencing was done on a sample of peripheral blood. The receptors derive from a woman in her twenties or thirties who had recovered from COVID-19. CDR3s include the opening cysteine and the closing phenylalanine or tryptophan. Each record gives: J gene, D gene, CDR3 length, V gene, clone size, CDR3 protein, CDR3 DNA. D genes are given only for firm matches. Some rows have no size entry. The others give once, few or many, or a class for an expanded clone.

J gene: TRBJ2-2; D gene: NA; CDR3 length: 15; V gene: TRBV7-9; clone size: NA; CDR3 protein: CASSHSSRVTGELFF; CDR3 DNA: TGTGCCAGCAGCCACAGCAGCAGGGTGACCGGGGAGCTGTTTTTT
J gene: TRBJ2-3; D gene: NA; CDR3 length: 16; V gene: TRBV18; clone size: NA; CDR3 protein: CASSPPGDRFTDTQYF; CDR3 DNA: TGTGCCAGCTCACCACCGGGCGACAGGTTCACAGATACGCAGTATTTT
J gene: TRBJ1-6; D gene: NA; CDR3 length: 16; V gene: TRBV27; clone size: NA; CDR3 protein: CASSLLTGTMGSPLHF; CDR3 DNA: TGTGCCAGCAGTTTATTAACCGGGACAATGGGTTCACCCCTCCACTTT
J gene: TRBJ1-2; D gene: TRBD1; CDR3 length: 17; V gene: TRBV6-1; clone size: NA; CDR3 protein: CASSEILGTGRRRGYTF; CDR3 DNA: TGTGCCAGCAGTGAAATACTCGGGACAGGGAGGCGTAGGGGCTACACCTTC
J gene: TRBJ1-1; D gene: NA; CDR3 length: 15; V gene: TRBV7-9; clone size: NA; CDR3 protein: CASSLSRTVNTEAFF; CDR3 DNA: TGTGCCAGCAGCTTAAGTCGGACAGTGAACACTGAAGCTTTCTTT
J gene: TRBJ1-1; D gene: TRBD1; CDR3 length: 17; V gene: TRBV18; clone size: NA; CDR3 protein: CASSRPGPDRGLTEAFF; CDR3 DNA: TGTGCCAGCTCGAGACCTGGCCCAGACAGGGGGCTCACTGAAGCTTTCTTT
J gene: TRBJ2-1; D gene: TRBD1; CDR3 length: 15; V gene: TRBV19; clone size: NA; CDR3 protein: CASSMTGQHYNEQFF; CDR3 DNA: TGTGCCAGTAGTATGACGGGACAGCACTACAATGAGCAGTTCTTC
J gene: TRBJ2-7; D gene: TRBD1; CDR3 length: 12; V gene: TRBV12-3/TRBV12-4; clone size: NA; CDR3 protein: CASSYLQGEKYF; CDR3 DNA: TGTGCCAGCAGTTACCTACAGGGGGAGAAGTACTTC
J gene: TRBJ1-2; D gene: NA; CDR3 length: 13; V gene: TRBV28; clone size: NA; CDR3 protein: CASSLISYYGYTF; CDR3 DNA: TGTGCCAGCAGTTTAATTAGTTACTATGGCTACACCTTC
J gene: TRBJ2-5; D gene: NA; CDR3 length: 15; V gene: TRBV19; clone size: NA; CDR3 protein: CASSSPHRVQETQYF; CDR3 DNA: TGTGCCAGTAGTTCACCTCACAGGGTCCAAGAGACCCAGTACTTC
J gene: TRBJ1-1; D gene: NA; CDR3 length: 14; V gene: TRBV6-6; clone size: NA; CDR3 protein: CASRSTGGYTEAFF; CDR3 DNA: TGTGCCAGCAGAAGTACCGGGGGTTACACTGAAGCTTTCTTT
J gene: TRBJ2-5; D gene: NA; CDR3 length: 14; V gene: TRBV18; clone size: NA; CDR3 protein: CASSDTGFQETQYF; CDR3 DNA: TGTGCCAGCTCGGACACAGGGTTCCAAGAGACCCAGTACTTC
J gene: TRBJ2-1; D gene: NA; CDR3 length: 15; V gene: TRBV2; clone size: once; CDR3 protein: CASETPGQGYNEQFF; CDR3 DNA: TGTGCCAGCGAGACACCGGGACAAGGATACAATGAGCAGTTCTTC
J gene: TRBJ2-5; D gene: NA; CDR3 length: 13; V gene: TRBV28; clone size: NA; CDR3 protein: CASRPGPGETQYF; CDR3 DNA: TGTGCCAGCAGGCCAGGGCCTGGAGAGACCCAGTACTTC
J gene: TRBJ2-1; D gene: NA; CDR3 length: 14; V gene: TRBV7-3; clone size: NA; CDR3 protein: CAKRPWGPEDEQFF; CDR3 DNA: TGTGCCAAACGACCTTGGGGGCCGGAGGATGAGCAGTTCTTC
J gene: TRBJ1-1; D gene: NA; CDR3 length: 14; V gene: TRBV5-6; clone size: NA; CDR3 protein: CASSWTLMNTEAFF; CDR3 DNA: TGTGCCAGCAGCTGGACTCTCATGAACACTGAAGCTTTCTTT
J gene: TRBJ2-2; D gene: NA; CDR3 length: 14; V gene: TRBV18; clone size: NA; CDR3 protein: CASSPTGIPGELFF; CDR3 DNA: TGTGCCAGCTCACCCACAGGGATCCCCGGGGAGCTGTTTTTT
J gene: TRBJ2-7; D gene: NA; CDR3 length: 13; V gene: TRBV27; clone size: few; CDR3 protein: CASSLEAGYEQYF; CDR3 DNA: TGTGCCAGCAGTCTCGAGGCGGGTTACGAGCAGTACTTC
J gene: TRBJ2-2; D gene: NA; CDR3 length: 12; V gene: TRBV7-2; clone size: NA; CDR3 protein: CASSQSAGELFF; CDR3 DNA: TGTGCCAGCAGCCAGAGCGCCGGGGAGCTGTTTTTT
J gene: TRBJ1-5; D gene: NA; CDR3 length: 11; V gene: TRBV5-6; clone size: few; CDR3 protein: CASSGGKPQHF; CDR3 DNA: TGTGCCAGCAGCGGCGGTAAGCCCCAGCATTTT
J gene: TRBJ2-1; D gene: TRBD2; CDR3 length: 16; V gene: TRBV19; clone size: NA; CDR3 protein: CASSKFSGGLYNEQFF; CDR3 DNA: TGTGCCAGTAGTAAATTTAGCGGGGGACTCTACAATGAGCAGTTCTTC
J gene: TRBJ2-1; D gene: NA; CDR3 length: 14; V gene: TRBV2; clone size: NA; CDR3 protein: CASRWAKTGDEQFF; CDR3 DNA: TGTGCCAGCAGGTGGGCCAAAACCGGCGATGAGCAGTTCTTC
J gene: TRBJ1-1; D gene: NA; CDR3 length: 13; V gene: TRBV5-1; clone size: NA; CDR3 protein: CASSPEAVTEAFF; CDR3 DNA: TGCGCCAGCAGCCCCGAGGCGGTTACTGAAGCTTTCTTT
J gene: TRBJ1-6; D gene: NA; CDR3 length: 14; V gene: TRBV5-5; clone size: few; CDR3 protein: CASSITGDNSPLHF; CDR3 DNA: TGTGCCAGCAGCATTACAGGAGATAATTCACCCCTCCACTTT
J gene: TRBJ1-2; D gene: NA; CDR3 length: 12; V gene: TRBV10-3; clone size: NA; CDR3 protein: CAIEGVVGGYTF; CDR3 DNA: TGTGCCATAGAGGGGGTCGTGGGTGGCTACACCTTC
J gene: TRBJ1-1; D gene: NA; CDR3 length: 15; V gene: TRBV25-1; clone size: once; CDR3 protein: CASSEYYGGRAEAFF; CDR3 DNA: TGTGCCAGCAGTGAATACTACGGGGGGCGCGCTGAAGCTTTCTTT
J gene: TRBJ1-5; D gene: NA; CDR3 length: 16; V gene: TRBV6-6; clone size: NA; CDR3 protein: CASSYSNPQGSQPQHF; CDR3 DNA: TGTGCCAGCAGTTACTCGAATCCCCAGGGGAGTCAGCCCCAGCATTTT
J gene: TRBJ2-1; D gene: TRBD2; CDR3 length: 15; V gene: TRBV9; clone size: NA; CDR3 protein: CASSVGTSGSDEQFF; CDR3 DNA: TGTGCCAGCAGCGTCGGGACTAGCGGGTCGGATGAGCAGTTCTTC
J gene: TRBJ1-6; D gene: NA; CDR3 length: 15; V gene: TRBV7-9; clone size: once; CDR3 protein: CASSSVRGGNSPLHF; CDR3 DNA: TGTGCCAGCAGCTCCGTAAGGGGTGGGAATTCACCCCTCCACTTT
J gene: TRBJ1-6; D gene: NA; CDR3 length: 16; V gene: TRBV3-1/TRBV3-2; clone size: NA; CDR3 protein: CASRGREQAIGSPLHF; CDR3 DNA: TGTGCCAGCAGGGGGAGGGAGCAGGCCATCGGTTCACCCCTCCACTTT
J gene: TRBJ1-6; D gene: NA; CDR3 length: 15; V gene: TRBV5-5; clone size: NA; CDR3 protein: CASSLVGGADSPLHF; CDR3 DNA: TGTGCCAGCAGCTTGGTTGGGGGGGCGGATTCACCCCTCCACTTT
J gene: TRBJ2-3; D gene: TRBD1; CDR3 length: 16; V gene: TRBV9; clone size: NA; CDR3 protein: CASSPTGTGGLDTQYF; CDR3 DNA: TGTGCCAGCAGCCCTACCGGGACAGGGGGTTTGGATACGCAGTATTTT
J gene: TRBJ1-1; D gene: NA; CDR3 length: 15; V gene: TRBV15; clone size: few; CDR3 protein: CATSSDSRLNTEAFF; CDR3 DNA: TGTGCCACCAGCAGTGACAGCAGACTTAACACTGAAGCTTTCTTT
J gene: TRBJ1-1; D gene: NA; CDR3 length: 12; V gene: TRBV28; clone size: once; CDR3 protein: CASTRGNTEAFF; CDR3 DNA: TGTGCCAGTACCAGAGGGAACACTGAAGCTTTCTTT
J gene: TRBJ1-1; D gene: TRBD1; CDR3 length: 15; V gene: TRBV18; clone size: NA; CDR3 protein: CASSPGTAMNTEAFF; CDR3 DNA: TGTGCCAGCTCACCCGGGACAGCTATGAACACTGAAGCTTTCTTT
J gene: TRBJ2-2; D gene: NA; CDR3 length: 15; V gene: TRBV7-3; clone size: NA; CDR3 protein: CASSPSTANTGELFF; CDR3 DNA: TGTGCCAGCAGCCCCTCCACGGCGAACACCGGGGAGCTGTTTTTT
J gene: TRBJ2-1; D gene: NA; CDR3 length: 11; V gene: TRBV7-9; clone size: few; CDR3 protein: CASSPDNEQFF; CDR3 DNA: TGTGCCAGCAGCCCCGACAATGAGCAGTTCTTC
J gene: TRBJ1-2; D gene: TRBD1; CDR3 length: 16; V gene: TRBV3-1/TRBV3-2; clone size: NA; CDR3 protein: CASSQDPGQGTYGYTF; CDR3 DNA: TGTGCCAGCAGCCAAGATCCCGGACAGGGAACCTATGGCTACACCTTC
J gene: TRBJ2-2; D gene: NA; CDR3 length: 17; V gene: TRBV5-1; clone size: NA; CDR3 protein: CASSFRTATRGTGELFF; CDR3 DNA: TGCGCCAGCAGCTTTAGAACAGCTACCCGGGGCACCGGGGAGCTGTTTTTT
J gene: TRBJ1-5; D gene: NA; CDR3 length: 15; V gene: TRBV27; clone size: NA; CDR3 protein: CASSVQGLGNQPQHF; CDR3 DNA: TGTGCCAGCAGTGTGCAGGGACTCGGCAATCAGCCCCAGCATTTT
J gene: TRBJ2-5; D gene: TRBD2; CDR3 length: 18; V gene: TRBV5-8; clone size: once; CDR3 protein: CASSLDGFRLAGLQTQYF; CDR3 DNA: TGTGCCAGCAGCTTGGATGGGTTTCGGCTAGCGGGGTTACAGACCCAGTACTTC
J gene: TRBJ2-3; D gene: NA; CDR3 length: 12; V gene: TRBV2; clone size: NA; CDR3 protein: CASSGQTDTQYF; CDR3 DNA: TGTGCCAGCAGTGGGCAGACAGATACGCAGTATTTT
J gene: TRBJ2-3; D gene: TRBD2; CDR3 length: 13; V gene: TRBV19; clone size: NA; CDR3 protein: CASGAGQADTQYF; CDR3 DNA: TGTGCCAGCGGAGCGGGGCAGGCAGATACGCAGTATTTT
J gene: TRBJ2-1; D gene: TRBD1; CDR3 length: 15; V gene: TRBV27; clone size: NA; CDR3 protein: CASRRDRSSYNEQFF; CDR3 DNA: TGTGCCAGCAGGAGGGACAGGAGCTCCTACAATGAGCAGTTCTTC
J gene: TRBJ2-7; D gene: TRBD1; CDR3 length: 17; V gene: TRBV24-1; clone size: NA; CDR3 protein: CATSDAANRDRSYEQYF; CDR3 DNA: TGTGCCACCAGTGATGCCGCGAACCGGGACAGGTCCTACGAGCAGTACTTC
J gene: TRBJ2-2; D gene: TRBD2; CDR3 length: 16; V gene: TRBV24-1; clone size: few; CDR3 protein: CATSDLVRGATGELFF; CDR3 DNA: TGTGCCACCAGTGATTTGGTGCGGGGGGCGACCGGGGAGCTGTTTTTT
J gene: TRBJ2-7; D gene: NA; CDR3 length: 15; V gene: TRBV5-1; clone size: NA; CDR3 protein: CASSLESGSPREQYF; CDR3 DNA: TGCGCCAGCAGCTTGGAATCGGGATCCCCCCGGGAGCAGTACTTC
J gene: TRBJ2-5; D gene: TRBD2; CDR3 length: 18; V gene: TRBV6-2/TRBV6-3; clone size: NA; CDR3 protein: CASSYSPGLAGVQETQYF; CDR3 DNA: TGTGCCAGCAGTTACTCCCCGGGACTAGCGGGGGTGCAAGAGACCCAGTACTTC
J gene: TRBJ1-2; D gene: NA; CDR3 length: 12; V gene: TRBV30; clone size: NA; CDR3 protein: CACRQGSTGYTF; CDR3 DNA: TGTGCCTGTCGGCAGGGATCGACGGGCTACACCTTC
J gene: TRBJ1-2; D gene: NA; CDR3 length: 13; V gene: TRBV5-1; clone size: NA; CDR3 protein: CASSLGGYYGYTF; CDR3 DNA: TGCGCCAGCAGCTTGGGAGGGTACTATGGCTACACCTTC
J gene: TRBJ2-1; D gene: NA; CDR3 length: 14; V gene: TRBV28; clone size: NA; CDR3 protein: CASSLPIRHNEQFF; CDR3 DNA: TGTGCCAGCAGCCTACCGATCAGGCACAATGAGCAGTTCTTC
J gene: TRBJ1-1; D gene: TRBD1; CDR3 length: 18; V gene: TRBV3-1/TRBV3-2; clone size: many; CDR3 protein: CASSPRGTGLATNTEAFF; CDR3 DNA: TGTGCCAGCAGCCCGCGCGGGACAGGCCTAGCAACGAACACTGAAGCTTTCTTT
J gene: TRBJ2-7; D gene: NA; CDR3 length: 15; V gene: TRBV5-1; clone size: NA; CDR3 protein: CASSLVTGSPYEQYF; CDR3 DNA: TGCGCCAGCAGCTTGGTCACAGGGTCCCCCTACGAGCAGTACTTC
J gene: TRBJ2-3; D gene: NA; CDR3 length: 14; V gene: TRBV7-3; clone size: NA; CDR3 protein: CASSLGAHTDTQYF; CDR3 DNA: TGTGCCAGCAGCTTAGGGGCCCACACAGATACGCAGTATTTT
J gene: TRBJ2-7; D gene: TRBD1; CDR3 length: 13; V gene: TRBV14; clone size: NA; CDR3 protein: CASSLQGAYEQYF; CDR3 DNA: TGTGCCAGCAGCTTACAGGGGGCCTACGAGCAGTACTTC
J gene: TRBJ2-2; D gene: NA; CDR3 length: 14; V gene: TRBV5-6; clone size: few; CDR3 protein: CASSLEQNTGELFF; CDR3 DNA: TGTGCCAGCAGCTTGGAACAGAACACCGGGGAGCTGTTTTTT
J gene: TRBJ1-4; D gene: TRBD1; CDR3 length: 14; V gene: TRBV5-1; clone size: NA; CDR3 protein: CASSSGQANEKLFF; CDR3 DNA: TGCGCCAGCAGCTCCGGACAGGCTAATGAAAAACTGTTTTTT
J gene: TRBJ1-2; D gene: TRBD1; CDR3 length: 15; V gene: TRBV7-2; clone size: NA; CDR3 protein: CASSTRQGLNYGYTF; CDR3 DNA: TGTGCCAGCAGCACGAGACAGGGGCTTAACTATGGCTACACCTTC
J gene: TRBJ1-1; D gene: TRBD1; CDR3 length: 14; V gene: TRBV11-1; clone size: NA; CDR3 protein: CASSLQGDLTEAFF; CDR3 DNA: TGTGCCAGCAGCCTGCAGGGGGATTTGACTGAAGCTTTCTTT
J gene: TRBJ2-2; D gene: NA; CDR3 length: 15; V gene: TRBV18; clone size: NA; CDR3 protein: CASSPAVWNTGELFF; CDR3 DNA: TGTGCCAGCTCACCAGCGGTCTGGAACACCGGGGAGCTGTTTTTT